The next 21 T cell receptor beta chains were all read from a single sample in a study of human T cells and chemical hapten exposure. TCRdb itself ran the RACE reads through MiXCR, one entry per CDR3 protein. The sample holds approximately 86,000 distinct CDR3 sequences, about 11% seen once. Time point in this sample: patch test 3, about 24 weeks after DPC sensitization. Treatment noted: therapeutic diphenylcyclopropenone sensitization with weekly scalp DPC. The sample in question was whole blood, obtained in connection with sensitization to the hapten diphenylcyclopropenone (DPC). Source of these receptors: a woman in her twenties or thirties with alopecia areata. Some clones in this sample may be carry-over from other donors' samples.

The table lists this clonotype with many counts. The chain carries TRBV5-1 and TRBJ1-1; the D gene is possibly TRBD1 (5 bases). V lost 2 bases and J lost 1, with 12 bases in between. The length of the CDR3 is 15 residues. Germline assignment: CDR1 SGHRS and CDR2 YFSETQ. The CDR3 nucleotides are TGCGCCAGCAGCTTTGGGGACGGGAAGAACACTGAAGCTTTCTTT. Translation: CASSFGDGKNTEAFF.

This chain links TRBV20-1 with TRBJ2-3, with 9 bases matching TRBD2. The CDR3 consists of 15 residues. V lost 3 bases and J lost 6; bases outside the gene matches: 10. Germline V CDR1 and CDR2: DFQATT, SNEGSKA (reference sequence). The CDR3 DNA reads TGCAGTGCTAGTCCCCAGGCGGGAGGGGGGGATACGCAGTATTTT. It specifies CSASPQAGGGDTQYF.

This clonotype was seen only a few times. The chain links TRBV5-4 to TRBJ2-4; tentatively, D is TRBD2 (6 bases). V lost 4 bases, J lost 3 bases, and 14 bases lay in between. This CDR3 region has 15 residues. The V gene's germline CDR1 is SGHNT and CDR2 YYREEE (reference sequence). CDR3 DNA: TGTGCCAGCAGCCATGAGGGAGGCTTCAAAAACATTCAGTACTTC. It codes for CASSHEGGFKNIQYF. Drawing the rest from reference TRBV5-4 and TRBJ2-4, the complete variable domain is ETGVTQSPTHLIKTRGQQVTLRCSSQSGHNTVSWYQQALGQGPQFIFQYYREEENGRGNFPPRFSGLQFPNYSSELNVNALELDDSALYLCASSHEGGFKNIQYFGAGTRLSVL.

The CDR3 nucleotides are TGCAGTGCTAGAGATTGGGTAGTAGGCGGCTCACCCCTCCACTTT. It codes for CSARDWVVGGSPLHF. This chain connects TRBV20-1 to TRBJ1-6; D is unresolved. Germline lookup yields CDR1 DFQATT and CDR2 SNEGSKA (reference sequence). Trimming shortened V by 0 bases and J by 10 bases, and 16 bases separated the two germline ends. The CDR3 is 15 amino acids.

The chain's CDR3 is CSVEWGTTEAFF. For the CDR3, the DNA is TGCAGCGTTGAGTGGGGGACCACTGAAGCTTTCTTT. The chain links TRBV29-1 to TRBJ1-1; D may be TRBD1 (5 bases). V lost 3 bases and J lost 4, with 9 bases in between. This CDR3 spans 12 amino acids. Germline CDR1 SQVTM, CDR2 ANQGSEA.

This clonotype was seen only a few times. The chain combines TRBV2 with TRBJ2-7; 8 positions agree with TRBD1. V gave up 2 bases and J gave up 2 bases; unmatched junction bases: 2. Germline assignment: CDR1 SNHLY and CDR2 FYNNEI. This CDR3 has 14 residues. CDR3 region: CASSEQGAPYEQYV. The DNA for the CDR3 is TGTGCCAGCAGTGAACAGGGGGCACCCTACGAGCAGTACGTC.

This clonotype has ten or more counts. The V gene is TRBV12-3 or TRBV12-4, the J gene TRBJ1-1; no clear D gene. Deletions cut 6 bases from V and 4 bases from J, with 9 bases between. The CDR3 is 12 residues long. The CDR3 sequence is CASRVGPTEAFF. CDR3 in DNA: TGTGCCAGCAGGGTAGGGCCCACTGAAGCTTTCTTT.

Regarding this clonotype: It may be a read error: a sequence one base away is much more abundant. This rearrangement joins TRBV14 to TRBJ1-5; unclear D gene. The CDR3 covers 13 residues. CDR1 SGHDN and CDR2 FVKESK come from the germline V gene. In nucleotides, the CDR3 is TGTGCCAGCAGCCTCTATAGCTATCAGCCCCAGCATTTT. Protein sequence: CASSLYSYQPQHF.

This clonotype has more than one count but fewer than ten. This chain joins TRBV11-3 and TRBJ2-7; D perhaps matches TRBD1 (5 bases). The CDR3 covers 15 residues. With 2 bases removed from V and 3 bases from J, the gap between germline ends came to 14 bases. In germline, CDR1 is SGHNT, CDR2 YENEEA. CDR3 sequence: CASSLKTGHLYEQYV. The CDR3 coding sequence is TGTGCCAGCAGCTTAAAAACAGGCCACCTCTACGAGCAGTACGTC.

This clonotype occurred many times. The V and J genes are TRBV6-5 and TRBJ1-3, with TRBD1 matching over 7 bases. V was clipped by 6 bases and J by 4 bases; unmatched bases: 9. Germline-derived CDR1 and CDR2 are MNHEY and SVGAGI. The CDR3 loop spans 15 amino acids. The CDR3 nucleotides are TGTGCCAGCAGACATAACAGGGGTTCAGGAAACACCATATATTTT. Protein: CASRHNRGSGNTIYF.

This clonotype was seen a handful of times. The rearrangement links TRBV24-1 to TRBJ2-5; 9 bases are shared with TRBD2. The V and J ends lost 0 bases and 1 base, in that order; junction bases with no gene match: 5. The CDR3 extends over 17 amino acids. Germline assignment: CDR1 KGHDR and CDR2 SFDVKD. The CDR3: CATSDLRNSGGQETQYF. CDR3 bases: TGTGCCACCAGTGATTTGCGGAATAGCGGGGGCCAAGAGACCCAGTACTTC.

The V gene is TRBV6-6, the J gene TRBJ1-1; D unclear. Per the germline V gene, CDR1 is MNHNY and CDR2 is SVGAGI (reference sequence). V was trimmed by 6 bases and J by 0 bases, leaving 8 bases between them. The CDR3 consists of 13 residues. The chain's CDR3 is CASREHLNTEAFF. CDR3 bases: TGTGCCAGCAGGGAACATTTGAACACTGAAGCTTTCTTT.

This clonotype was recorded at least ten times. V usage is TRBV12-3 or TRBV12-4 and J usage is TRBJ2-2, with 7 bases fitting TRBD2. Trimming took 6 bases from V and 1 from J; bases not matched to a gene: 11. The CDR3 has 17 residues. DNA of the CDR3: TGTGCCAGCAGCTTGACTGCGGGGGTTAAGAACACCGGGGAGCTGTTTTTT. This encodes CASSLTAGVKNTGELFF.

CDR3 residues: CASRGNEQFF. Written as DNA, the CDR3 is TGTGCCAGCAGGGGGAATGAGCAGTTCTTC. This chain links TRBV28 with TRBJ2-1; no clear D. CDR1 and CDR2 from the germline V gene are MDHEN and SYDVKM. The CDR3 consists of 10 residues. Trimming pared 6 bases from V and 7 bases from J, leaving 4 bases between.

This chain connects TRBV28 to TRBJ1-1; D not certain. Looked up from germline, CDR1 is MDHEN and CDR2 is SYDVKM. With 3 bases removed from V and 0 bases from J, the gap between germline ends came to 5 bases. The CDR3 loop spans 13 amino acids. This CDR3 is CASSLYMNTEAFF. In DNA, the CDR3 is TGTGCCAGCAGTTTGTATATGAACACTGAAGCTTTCTTT.

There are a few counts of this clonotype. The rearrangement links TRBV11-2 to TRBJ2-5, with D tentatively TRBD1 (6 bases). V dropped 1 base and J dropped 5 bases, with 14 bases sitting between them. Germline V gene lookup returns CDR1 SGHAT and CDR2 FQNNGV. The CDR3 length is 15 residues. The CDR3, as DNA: TGTGCCAGCAGCTTAGGTGGACAGATCGTGGAGACCCAGTACTTC. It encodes CASSLGGQIVETQYF.

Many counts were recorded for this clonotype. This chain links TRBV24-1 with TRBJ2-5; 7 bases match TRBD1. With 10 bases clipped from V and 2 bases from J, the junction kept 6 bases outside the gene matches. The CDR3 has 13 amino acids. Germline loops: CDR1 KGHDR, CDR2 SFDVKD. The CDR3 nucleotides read TGTGCCACAGGGACAGACAAACAAGAGACCCAGTACTTC. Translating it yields CATGTDKQETQYF.

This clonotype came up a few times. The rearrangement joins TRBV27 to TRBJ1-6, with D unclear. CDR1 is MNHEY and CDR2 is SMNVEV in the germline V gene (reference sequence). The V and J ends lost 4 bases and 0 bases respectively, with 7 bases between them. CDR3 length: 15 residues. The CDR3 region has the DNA TGTGCCAGCAGTTCGGGTAGCTCCTATAATTCACCCCTCCACTTT. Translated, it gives CASSSGSSYNSPLHF.

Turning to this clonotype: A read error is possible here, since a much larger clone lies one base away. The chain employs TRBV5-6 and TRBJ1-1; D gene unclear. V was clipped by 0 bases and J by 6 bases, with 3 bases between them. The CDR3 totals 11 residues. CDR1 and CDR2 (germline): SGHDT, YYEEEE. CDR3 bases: TGTGCCAGCAGCTTGGGACCTGAAGCTTTCTTT. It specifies CASSLGPEAFF.

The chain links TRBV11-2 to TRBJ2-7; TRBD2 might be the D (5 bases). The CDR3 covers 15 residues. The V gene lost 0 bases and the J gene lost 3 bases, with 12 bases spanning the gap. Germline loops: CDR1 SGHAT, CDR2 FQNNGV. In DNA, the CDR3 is TGTGCCAGCAGCTTAGATCCCGGCAGCGGCTACGAGCAGTACTTC. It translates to CASSLDPGSGYEQYF.

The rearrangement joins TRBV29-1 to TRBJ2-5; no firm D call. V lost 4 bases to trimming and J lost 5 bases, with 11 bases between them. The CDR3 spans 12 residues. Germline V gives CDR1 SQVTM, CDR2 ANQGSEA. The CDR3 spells CSVVVGSETQYF. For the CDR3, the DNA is TGCAGCGTTGTCGTCGGCAGTGAGACCCAGTACTTC.